This record covers a single TCR beta chain. The antigen remains undetermined. This sample was taken from a study of T cell responses to AZD1222 COVID-19 vaccine. The assay was immunoSEQ multiplex PCR, and TCRdb's table has in-frame clones only and misses some. The repertoire includes approximately 100,000 clones, around 85% of them detected once, and 4.5% sits in the top ten. Study outcomes and limitations: Sampling that yielded the repertoires occurred only after the peak T cell response. With two AZD1222 doses given, Spike-specific TCR breadth and depth both rose. At baseline, seropositivity was found in only 5 to 7 AZD1222 recipients.

Germline CDR1 is MDHEN and CDR2 is SYDVKM. This CDR3 spans 14 amino acids. V dropped 1 base and J dropped 4 bases, with 11 bases sitting between them. This sequence joins TRBV28 and TRBJ2-7; D uncertain. The TCR was taken from an adult who received the AZD1222 COVID-19 vaccine. Sequenced material: peripheral blood, taken 28 days after the second AZD1222 dose. Written as DNA, the CDR3 is TGTGCCAGCAGTTTATCTTTACCCGTATACGAGCAGTACTTC. Translating gives CASSLSLPVYEQYF.